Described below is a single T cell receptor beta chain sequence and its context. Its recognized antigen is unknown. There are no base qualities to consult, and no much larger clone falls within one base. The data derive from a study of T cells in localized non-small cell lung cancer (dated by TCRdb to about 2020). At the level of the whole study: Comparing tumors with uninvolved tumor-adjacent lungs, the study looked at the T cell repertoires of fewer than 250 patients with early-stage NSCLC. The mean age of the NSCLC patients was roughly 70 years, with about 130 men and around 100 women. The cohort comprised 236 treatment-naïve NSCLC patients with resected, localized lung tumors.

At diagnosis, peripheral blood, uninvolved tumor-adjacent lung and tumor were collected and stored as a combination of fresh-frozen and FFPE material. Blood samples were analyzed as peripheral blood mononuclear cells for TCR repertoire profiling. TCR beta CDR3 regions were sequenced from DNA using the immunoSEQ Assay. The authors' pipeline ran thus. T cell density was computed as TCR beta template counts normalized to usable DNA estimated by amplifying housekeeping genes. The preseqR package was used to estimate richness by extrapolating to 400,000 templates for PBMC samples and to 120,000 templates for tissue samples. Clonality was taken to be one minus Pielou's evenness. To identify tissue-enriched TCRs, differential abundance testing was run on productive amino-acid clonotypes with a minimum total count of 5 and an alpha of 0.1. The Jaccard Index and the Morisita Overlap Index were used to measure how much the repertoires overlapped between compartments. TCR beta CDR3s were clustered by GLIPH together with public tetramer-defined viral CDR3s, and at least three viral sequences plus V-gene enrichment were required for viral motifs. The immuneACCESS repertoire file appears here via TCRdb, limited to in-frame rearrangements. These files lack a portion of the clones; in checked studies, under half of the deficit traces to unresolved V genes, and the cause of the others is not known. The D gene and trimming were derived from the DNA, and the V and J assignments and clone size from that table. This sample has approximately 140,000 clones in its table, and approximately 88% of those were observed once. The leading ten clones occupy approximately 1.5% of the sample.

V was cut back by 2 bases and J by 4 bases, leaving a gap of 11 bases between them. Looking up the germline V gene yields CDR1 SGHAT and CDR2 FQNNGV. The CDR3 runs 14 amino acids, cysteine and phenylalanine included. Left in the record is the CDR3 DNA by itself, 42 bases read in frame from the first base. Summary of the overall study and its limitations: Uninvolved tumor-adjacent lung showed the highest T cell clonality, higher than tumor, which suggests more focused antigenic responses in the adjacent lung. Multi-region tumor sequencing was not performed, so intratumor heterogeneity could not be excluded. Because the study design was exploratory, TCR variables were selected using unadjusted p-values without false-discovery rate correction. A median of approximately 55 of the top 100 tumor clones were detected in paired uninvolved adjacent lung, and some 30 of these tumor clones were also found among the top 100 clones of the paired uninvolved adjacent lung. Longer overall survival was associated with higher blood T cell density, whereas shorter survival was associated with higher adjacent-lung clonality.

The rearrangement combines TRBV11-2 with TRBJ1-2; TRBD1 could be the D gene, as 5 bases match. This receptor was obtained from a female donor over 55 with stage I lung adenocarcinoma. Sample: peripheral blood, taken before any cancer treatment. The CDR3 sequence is CASSLSSGIYGYTF. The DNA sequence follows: TGTGCCAGCAGCTTATCGTCAGGGATCTATGGCTACACCTTC.